The rows below give T cell receptor beta chains drawn from one sample of a study of T cell repertoires in cytomegalovirus infection. MiXCR, run by TCRdb on the reads, gives a single entry per CDR3 protein. The profile shows about a million distinct CDR3 sequences, around 30% of them singletons. Antigens of these TCRs are unknown. The specimen was cultured CD8+ T cells from PBMCs, collected from culture after CMV antigen stimulation. These receptors were collected from a human donor in good health (CMV status not recorded). Some clones in this sample may be carry-over from other donors' samples. Each CDR3 is given with its conserved first and last residue. Each record gives: J gene, D gene, clone size, V gene, CDR3 protein, CDR3 DNA. The D gene is left open where the match is weak. Size is omitted from some rows. Given values are once, few, many or a class for expanded clones.

>TRBJ2-2|-|-|TRBV6-5
CASSPDGLPTGELFF
TGTGCCAGCAGTCCCGACGGCCTACCCACCGGGGAGCTGTTTTTT
>TRBJ2-7|-|few|TRBV29-1
CSVEDGYDSYEQYF
TGCAGCGTTGAAGATGGATACGACTCCTACGAGCAGTACTTC
>TRBJ2-1|-|few|TRBV6-5
CASSYSIVVEQFF
TGTGCCAGCAGTTACTCGATCGTGGTTGAGCAGTTCTTC
>TRBJ2-1|-|-|TRBV27
CASSLSSRNEQFF
TGTGCCAGCAGTTTATCGTCCCGTAATGAGCAGTTCTTC
>TRBJ2-2|TRBD2|few|TRBV4-1
CASSHPGEGNTGELFF
TGCGCCAGCAGCCACCCTGGGGAGGGGAACACCGGGGAGCTGTTTTTT
>TRBJ2-1|-|-|TRBV6-2/TRBV6-3
CASSYSRTEGMIEQFF
TGTGCCAGCAGTTACTCGCGGACAGAGGGGATGATTGAGCAGTTCTTC
>TRBJ2-1|TRBD2|-|TRBV19
CASRPGLAGGPNYNEQFF
TGTGCCAGTAGACCTGGACTAGCGGGGGGGCCGAACTACAATGAGCAGTTCTTC
>TRBJ2-1|-|many|TRBV24-1
CATSDFNGGPYSYNEQFF
TGTGCCACCAGTGATTTTAACGGGGGGCCTTACTCCTACAATGAGCAGTTCTTC
>TRBJ2-1|TRBD2|few|TRBV6-4
CASSDSLAGGYNEQFF
TGTGCCAGCAGTGACTCTTTAGCGGGGGGATACAATGAGCAGTTCTTC
>TRBJ2-7|-|-|TRBV12-3/TRBV12-4
CASNAAGTDEQYF
TGTGCCAGCAACGCCGCGGGAACGGACGAGCAGTACTTC
>TRBJ2-5|-|-|TRBV5-1
CASSPTGTTQETQYF
TGCGCCAGCAGCCCGACAGGGACTACACAAGAGACCCAGTACTTC
>TRBJ2-7|-|once|TRBV13
CASSLTHRISYEQYF
TGTGCCAGCAGCCTAACCCACAGGATCTCCTACGAGCAGTACTTC
>TRBJ2-1|-|-|TRBV6-2/TRBV6-3
CASTYRVGGLDDEQFF
TGTGCCAGCACCTACCGGGTAGGGGGTCTCGATGATGAGCAGTTCTTC
>TRBJ1-2|-|-|TRBV18
CASSPSTGEYGYTF
TGTGCCAGCTCACCTTCGACAGGCGAGTATGGCTACACCTTC
>TRBJ2-3|-|-|TRBV10-3
CAISESGGGTDTQYF
TGTGCCATCAGTGAGTCGGGGGGAGGCACAGATACGCAGTATTTT
>TRBJ2-7|TRBD1|-|TRBV27
CASSLTGVPYEQYF
TGTGCCAGCAGTTTGACAGGGGTCCCCTACGAGCAGTACTTC
>TRBJ2-1|-|few|TRBV6-6
CASSYPGQNNEQFF
TGTGCCAGCAGTTACCCCGGACAGAACAATGAGCAGTTCTTC
>TRBJ1-2|TRBD1|-|TRBV12-3/TRBV12-4
CASIPGQGGYGYTF
TGTGCCAGCATCCCGGGACAGGGAGGTTATGGCTACACCTTC
>TRBJ2-7|-|many|TRBV6-1
CASSTKYEQYF
TGTGCCAGCAGTACGAAATACGAGCAGTACTTC
>TRBJ1-1|-|-|TRBV5-4
CASSPYGGANTEAFF
TGTGCCAGCAGCCCCTACGGGGGGGCGAACACTGAAGCTTTCTTT
>TRBJ2-2|-|-|TRBV15
CVTSRDLNGAGELFF
TGTGTCACCAGCAGAGATCTAAACGGGGCCGGGGAGCTGTTTTTT
>TRBJ2-2|TRBD1|-|TRBV29-1
CSVESRGRNTGELFF
TGCAGCGTTGAGTCCAGGGGGCGCAACACCGGGGAGCTGTTTTTT
>TRBJ2-1|-|-|TRBV6-2/TRBV6-3
CASSYSKGYEQFF
TGTGCCAGCAGTTACTCGAAAGGGTATGAGCAGTTCTTC
>TRBJ2-1|TRBD2|few|TRBV19
CATRLADSSYNEQFF
TGTGCCACCCGACTAGCGGATAGCTCCTACAATGAGCAGTTCTTC
>TRBJ1-4|-|few|TRBV6-6
CASSYSKGKGEKLFF
TGTGCCAGCAGTTACTCGAAAGGGAAGGGTGAAAAACTGTTTTTT
>TRBJ1-5|TRBD1|-|TRBV4-3
CASSQDRGGPQPQHF
TGCGCCAGCAGCCAAGATCGAGGGGGCCCTCAGCCCCAGCATTTT
>TRBJ1-2|-|few|TRBV24-1
CATSDFGQDYGYTF
TGTGCCACCAGTGATTTTGGGCAGGACTATGGCTACACCTTC
>TRBJ1-2|-|-|TRBV24-1
CATSDGGVGYGYTF
TGTGCCACCAGTGACGGGGGGGTAGGCTATGGCTACACCTTC
>TRBJ2-3|-|-|TRBV6-5
CASSYDPPRGRDTQYF
TGTGCCAGCAGTTACGACCCCCCTAGAGGACGAGATACGCAGTATTTT
>TRBJ1-1|-|-|TRBV24-1
CATSDSRQTEAFF
TGTGCCACCAGTGATTCAAGACAGACTGAAGCTTTCTTT
>TRBJ2-5|TRBD2|many|TRBV7-2
CASSLPAGGFQETQYF
TGTGCCAGCAGCCTTCCAGCGGGGGGGTTCCAAGAGACCCAGTACTTC
>TRBJ2-1|-|few|TRBV29-1
CSVEAEAPNEQFF
TGCAGCGTTGAGGCGGAAGCCCCCAATGAGCAGTTCTTC
>TRBJ1-2|TRBD1|-|TRBV2
CASGDRVYGYTF
TGTGCCAGCGGAGACAGGGTCTATGGCTACACCTTC
>TRBJ2-5|-|-|TRBV7-4
CASSSMNGVEETQYF
TGTGCCAGCAGCTCTATGAACGGGGTAGAAGAGACCCAGTACTTC
>TRBJ2-1|-|-|TRBV19
CASSGIGVGIYNEQFF
TGTGCCAGTAGTGGGATAGGGGTAGGCATCTACAATGAGCAGTTCTTC
>TRBJ1-2|-|few|TRBV27
CASSLSRQGRNYGYTF
TGTGCCAGCAGTTTATCGAGGCAGGGAAGGAACTATGGCTACACCTTC
>TRBJ2-6|TRBD1|-|TRBV10-3
CAISDPGGSGANVLTF
TGTGCCATCAGTGACCCAGGGGGCTCTGGGGCCAACGTCCTGACTTTC
>TRBJ2-1|-|-|TRBV29-1
CSVPQRGLGGYNEQFF
TGCAGCGTCCCTCAGAGGGGGTTAGGGGGCTACAATGAGCAGTTCTTC
>TRBJ1-6|-|few|TRBV7-2
CASSPLTGPRKDNSPLHF
TGTGCCAGCAGCCCCCTGACAGGACCACGGAAAGATAATTCACCCCTCCACTTT
>TRBJ2-1|TRBD2|-|TRBV4-2
CANSQSLAGGGQFF
TGTGCCAACAGCCAATCCTTGGCGGGGGGGGGGCAGTTCTTC
>TRBJ1-5|-|-|TRBV12-3/TRBV12-4
CASSLDSNRPQHF
TGTGCCAGCAGTTTAGATAGCAATCGGCCCCAGCATTTT
>TRBJ2-1|TRBD2|-|TRBV6-5
CASSYGLAGGQVGFLPYNEQFF
TGTGCCAGCAGTTACGGACTAGCGGGGGGCCAAGTTGGGTTTTTACCCTACAATGAGCAGTTCTTC
>TRBJ1-1|-|few|TRBV7-9
CASKAGQLEAFF
TGTGCCAGCAAGGCGGGCCAGCTTGAAGCTTTCTTT
>TRBJ1-5|-|-|TRBV28
CASSFSGKGNQPQHF
TGTGCCAGCAGTTTTTCAGGGAAGGGCAATCAGCCCCAGCATTTT
>TRBJ2-4|-|few|TRBV29-1
CSVPTAKNIQYF
TGCAGCGTCCCGACAGCCAAAAACATTCAGTACTTC
>TRBJ2-1|TRBD2|few|TRBV6-5
CASEASGGAYEQFF
TGTGCCAGCGAGGCTAGCGGGGGGGCCTATGAGCAGTTCTTC
>TRBJ2-5|TRBD1|many|TRBV7-9
CASSFFDREETQYF
TGTGCCAGCAGCTTTTTCGACAGGGAGGAGACCCAGTACTTC
>TRBJ2-7|TRBD2|-|TRBV4-1
CASSQDPAGSLAGMNEQYF
TGCGCCAGCAGCCAAGATCCCGCAGGGAGCCTAGCGGGGATGAACGAGCAGTACTTC
>TRBJ1-1|-|-|TRBV19
CASSGRGRLNTEAFF
TGTGCCAGTAGTGGGCGGGGCAGACTGAACACTGAAGCTTTCTTT
>TRBJ2-7|TRBD1|-|TRBV4-1
CASSQPGTGAEQYF
TGCGCCAGCAGCCAACCTGGGACAGGGGCCGAGCAGTACTTC
>TRBJ2-3|TRBD1|few|TRBV7-8
CASSLARRGRTDTQYF
TGTGCCAGCAGCTTAGCGCGTAGGGGGCGGACAGATACGCAGTATTTT
>TRBJ2-1|TRBD2|few|TRBV6-2/TRBV6-3
CASSYSRLAAFYPNNEQFF
TGTGCCAGCAGTTACTCACGACTAGCCGCCTTTTACCCTAACAATGAGCAGTTCTTC
>TRBJ2-5|-|few|TRBV10-1
CASSVKGSRETQYF
TGCGCCAGCAGTGTTAAGGGGTCGCGGGAGACCCAGTACTTC
>TRBJ2-1|-|-|TRBV7-6
CASSLSLTGSSYNEQFF
TGTGCCAGCAGCTTATCCCTAACAGGGAGCTCCTACAATGAGCAGTTCTTC
>TRBJ2-1|TRBD2|few|TRBV29-1
CSVEPASGAYNEQFF
TGCAGCGTTGAACCGGCTAGCGGGGCTTACAATGAGCAGTTCTTC